This TCR beta chain comes out of a study of a mutant IDH1 vaccine in newly diagnosed glioma. Study information: Sex distribution of treated patients was roughly 62% male and approximately 38% female; mean age was 40.4 years.

As for this clone: Its matching antigen is unknown.

Time point noted: week 35, safety follow-up. Mutant IDH1 20-mer peptide, at 300 ug, made up each vaccine dose, with topical imiquimod. Sequenced by immunoSEQ multiplex PCR; TCRdb stores in-frame clones only, minus some. The sample has about 26,000 clones, less than 90% seen once; the top ten hold roughly a third. CDR3 length: 13 residues. Losses at the gene ends were 6 bases for V and 1 base for J; bases not matched to a gene: 2. CDR1 is ENHRY and CDR2 is SYGVKD in the germline V gene. Sequencing used PBMCs, obtained from a glioma patient whose treatment included an IDH1 peptide vaccine. The chain uses TRBV10-3 and TRBJ1-1; 7 bases match TRBD1. The sequence came from a man under 40 with glioma. CDR3 nucleotide sequence: TGTGCCATCAGGCGGGACAGGAACACTGAAGCTTTCTTT. Encoded protein: CAIRRDRNTEAFF.